This TCR beta chain was observed in a study of cytomegalovirus exposure and HLA in healthy donors. Across the whole study: Membership in the Caucasian-associated ancestry cluster was found for about 84% of a few hundred genotyped donors. Regarding the study as a whole: Presence/absence analyses assumed roughly uniform sequencing depth across donors. Among TCR beta chains, those listed as cytomegalovirus-associated numbered over 150. Rarity held for most TCR sequences, but there were some public TCRs that occurred in many donors.

Details on this clone: Its target is not known.

CDR1 and CDR2 (germline): LNHDA, SQIVND (reference sequence). The CDR3 loop spans 12 amino acids. The J segment lost 5 bases and the V segment lost 4 bases, leaving 1 base of the junction unmatched. It was with 60 Vbeta and 13 Jbeta primers that the PCR ran. Profiling relied on immunoSEQ multiplex PCR, and the TCRdb table lists in-frame clones only, not all of them. The sample has 200,000 to 300,000 clones, 84% seen once. V usage is TRBV19 and J usage is TRBJ2-7; 8 nucleotides line up with TRBD1. Sequencing used PBMCs. The source is a woman in her thirties or forties in good health and CMV-seropositive. The DNA of the CDR3 is TGTGCCAGTAGTAAGGACAGGGACGAGCAGTACTTC. Translation: CASSKDRDEQYF.